This TCR beta chain appears in the sequencing data of a study of blood T cell repertoires in COVID-19 (dated by TCRdb to the early 2020s). The study in broad terms: Collaborator samples came from the United States, Italy and Spain and covered acute and convalescent phases of COVID-19. The prospective study material was composed of cDNA or gDNA derived from T cells, B-cell-depleted T cells, or PBMCs. Subjects who had been exposed to COVID-19, were actively infected with it, or had recovered from it provided the deeply sampled blood TCRbeta repertoires that made up the dataset. A freely available public database, intended as a resource for researchers studying the immune response to SARS-CoV-2, is where the repertoires were released. Samples came from the ongoing ImmuneRACE study (first 160 participants) plus 1,254 subjects from 6 global collaborators. A de-identified subject ID, COVID-19 status, age in years and sex were almost always included in the sample metadata. Where available, HLA class I and class II types were taken from metadata supplied by the sample provider and were not determined by assay-based typing.

The paper as a whole reports these results and caveats: Clinical and demographic metadata were provided uncurated, with the amount varying by source and participant.

For this clone: Its recognized antigen is unknown. No per-base quality is available; no much larger clone lies one base away. Within the sample, other DNA sequences also encode this same CDR3.

The immunoSEQ Assay, a bias-controlled multiplex PCR, was used to amplify TCRbeta CDR3 regions from genomic DNA. As for how the authors treated the data: The number of nucleated cells in each sample was estimated from the amplification of reference gene primers within the assay. To quantify the absolute abundance of each unique TCRbeta CDR3 rearrangement, sequence reads were collapsed and filtered. Productive Simpson clonality was computed per sample as the square root of Simpson's diversity index over productive rearrangements. TCRdb took this table from immuneACCESS and kept in-frame rearrangements with V and J called. Such tables lack part of the clones; where checked against another copy, unresolved V genes explain under half of the gap, and the rest is unexplained. Clone size and V and J calls were adopted from that table, with D and trimming inferred from the DNA. Here the sample has about 210,000 clones; approximately 80% occur a single time. Together, the top ten hold more than 8.5% of the sample.

Participants in the prospective study were enrolled through a virtual design, were aged about 18 to 100 years, and lived in roughly 24 United States geographic areas. In the prospective study, participants were assigned to cohorts based on the clinical history participants reported in a screening survey and a study questionnaire. Mobile phlebotomists in the prospective study collected whole blood, serum and a nasopharyngeal or oropharyngeal swab from every participant. Prospective study participants could optionally give additional blood draws and questionnaires over an approximately two-month period. Before DNA extraction, blood samples from the prospective study were shipped at room temperature or frozen. From its cysteine to its phenylalanine, the CDR3 spans 13 amino acids. The kept DNA is CDR3 alone, 39 bases in frame from the first base. From a lookup of the germline V gene, CDR1 and CDR2 are ENHRY and SYGVKD. The germline ends are 7 bases apart after V is trimmed by 6 bases and J by 0 bases.

The chain is assembled from TRBV10-3 and TRBJ2-3, and TRBD2 may be the D gene, going by 6 matching bases. This sequence was found in a woman aged 45-59 years with acute COVID-19. The sequenced sample consisted of PBMCs or T cells enriched from blood (not recorded which). DNA sequence: TGTGCCATCAGCGGGACTAGCACAGATACGCAGTATTTT. It codes for CAISGTSTDTQYF.